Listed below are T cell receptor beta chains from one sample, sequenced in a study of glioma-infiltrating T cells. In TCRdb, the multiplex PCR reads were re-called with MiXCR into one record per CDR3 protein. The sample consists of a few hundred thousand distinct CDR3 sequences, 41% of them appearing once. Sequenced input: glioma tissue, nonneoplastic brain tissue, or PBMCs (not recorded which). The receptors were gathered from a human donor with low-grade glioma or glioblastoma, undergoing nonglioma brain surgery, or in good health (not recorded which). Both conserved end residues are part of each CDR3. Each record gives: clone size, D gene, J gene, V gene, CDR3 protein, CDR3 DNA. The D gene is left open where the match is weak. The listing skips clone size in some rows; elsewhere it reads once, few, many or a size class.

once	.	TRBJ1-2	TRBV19	CASSIDPVNYGYTF	TGTGCCAGTAGTATAGACCCAGTCAACTATGGCTACACCTTC
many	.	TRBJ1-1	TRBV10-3	CAISALARDTEAFF	TGTGCCATCAGTGCCTTGGCGAGGGACACTGAAGCTTTCTTT
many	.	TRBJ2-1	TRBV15	CATSRVRGGNEQFF	TGTGCCACCAGCAGAGTGAGGGGGGGCAATGAGCAGTTCTTC
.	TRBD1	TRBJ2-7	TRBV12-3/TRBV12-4	CASSGPRQGGHEQYF	TGTGCCAGCAGCGGTCCCCGACAGGGTGGCCACGAGCAGTACTTC
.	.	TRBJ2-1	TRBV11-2	CASSSRDSAFNEQFF	TGTGCCAGCAGCTCCCGGGACTCGGCTTTCAATGAGCAGTTCTTC
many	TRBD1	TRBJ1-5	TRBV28	CASSSGQGDQPQHF	TGTGCCAGCAGTTCGGGACAGGGCGATCAGCCCCAGCATTTT
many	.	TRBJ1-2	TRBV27	CASTTHSGSNGYTF	TGTGCCAGCACAACCCATTCGGGGAGCAATGGCTACACCTTC
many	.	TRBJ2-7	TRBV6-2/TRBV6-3	CASSYTILGSLSYEQYF	TGTGCCAGCAGTTACACGATCTTGGGTAGCCTTTCTTACGAGCAGTACTTC
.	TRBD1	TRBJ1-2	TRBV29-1	CSVEGGQELLNGYTF	TGCAGCGTTGAAGGGGGACAGGAACTCCTCAATGGCTACACCTTC
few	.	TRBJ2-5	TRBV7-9	CASSLGPLRIRETQYF	TGTGCCAGCAGCTTAGGGCCGTTAAGGATCAGAGAGACCCAGTACTTC
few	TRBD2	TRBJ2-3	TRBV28	CASSPSRAGWRGTDTQYF	TGTGCCAGCAGCCCCTCGAGAGCGGGATGGCGGGGCACAGATACGCAGTATTTT
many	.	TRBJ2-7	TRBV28	CASRISYEQYF	TGTGCCAGCAGAATTTCCTACGAGCAGTACTTC
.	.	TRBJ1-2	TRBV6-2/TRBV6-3	CASSWGSYGCTF	TGTGCCAGCAGTTGGGGTAGCTATGGCTGCACCTTC
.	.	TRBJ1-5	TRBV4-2	CASSQEGAGGRQQPQHF	TGTGCCAGCAGCCAAGAAGGGGCCGGGGGGAGGCAACAGCCCCAGCATTTT
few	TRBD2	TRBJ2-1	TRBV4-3	CASSQEPLAGGGEQFF	TGCGCCAGCAGCCAAGAGCCACTAGCGGGAGGAGGTGAGCAGTTCTTC
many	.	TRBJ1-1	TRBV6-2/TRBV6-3	CASSLWTALNTEAFF	TGTGCCAGCAGTTTGTGGACAGCCTTGAACACTGAAGCTTTCTTT
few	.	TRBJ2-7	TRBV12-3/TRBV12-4	CASSWGWDEQYF	TGTGCCAGCAGTTGGGGGTGGGACGAGCAGTACTTC
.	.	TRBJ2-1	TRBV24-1	CATSDPRPSSSYNEQFF	TGTGCCACCAGTGATCCAAGACCGAGTAGCTCCTACAATGAGCAGTTCTTC
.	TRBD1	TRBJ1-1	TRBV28	CASSTGQGGMAFF	TGTGCCAGCAGTACCGGACAGGGGGGGATGGCTTTCTTT
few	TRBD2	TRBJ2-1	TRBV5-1	CASSWGTSGSYEQFF	TGCGCCAGCAGCTGGGGGACTAGCGGGAGTTACGAGCAGTTCTTC
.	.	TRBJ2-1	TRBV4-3	CASSQEQVGEQFF	TGCGCCAGCAGCCAAGAACAGGTCGGTGAGCAGTTCTTC
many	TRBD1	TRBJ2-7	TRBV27	CASSRQGNYEQYF	TGTGCCAGCAGTCGACAGGGAAACTACGAGCAGTACTTC
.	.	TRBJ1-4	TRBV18	CASSLRQTNEKLFF	TGTGCCAGCTCACTCCGACAGACTAATGAAAAACTGTTTTTT
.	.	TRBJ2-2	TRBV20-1	CSARSGLPNTGELFF	TGCAGTGCTAGATCCGGACTCCCGAACACCGGGGAGCTGTTTTTT
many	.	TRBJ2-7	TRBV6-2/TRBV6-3	CASSGTSYEQYF	TGTGCCAGCAGCGGGACTTCCTACGAGCAGTACTTC
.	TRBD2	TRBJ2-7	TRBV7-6	CASSFAGLAGGDEQYF	TGTGCCAGCAGTTTTGCCGGACTAGCGGGAGGGGACGAGCAGTACTTC
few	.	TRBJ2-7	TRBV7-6	CASSSSGAPYEQYF	TGTGCCAGCAGCTCATCCGGGGCCCCCTACGAGCAGTACTTC
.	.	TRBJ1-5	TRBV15	CATSRDLGQPQHF	TGTGCCACCAGCAGAGATCTGGGTCAGCCCCAGCATTTT
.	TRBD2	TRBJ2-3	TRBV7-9	CASSLALAGARTDTQYF	TGTGCCAGCAGCTTAGCCTTAGCGGGAGCAAGGACAGATACGCAGTATTTT
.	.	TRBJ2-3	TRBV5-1	CASRPRRQSSTDTQYF	TGCGCCAGCAGGCCCCGTCGACAGTCCAGCACAGATACGCAGTATTTT
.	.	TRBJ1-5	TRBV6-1	CASRTSDQPQHF	TGTGCCAGCAGGACCAGCGATCAGCCCCAGCATTTT
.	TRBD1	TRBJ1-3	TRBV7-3	CASSHQDRGRQTRNTIYF	TGTGCCAGCAGCCACCAGGACAGGGGGCGTCAAACCAGAAACACCATATATTTT
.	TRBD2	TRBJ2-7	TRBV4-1	CASSQDKREGYGQYF	TGCGCCAGCAGCCAAGATAAGCGGGAGGGGTACGGGCAGTACTTC
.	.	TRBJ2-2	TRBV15	CATSRDLGDGPGELFF	TGTGCCACCAGCAGAGATTTGGGGGACGGCCCCGGGGAGCTGTTTTTT
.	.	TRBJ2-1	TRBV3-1	CASSRTAFNEQFF	TGTGCCAGCAGCCGGACTGCTTTCAATGAGCAGTTCTTC
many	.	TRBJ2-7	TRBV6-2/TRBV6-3	CASSYLGWNEQYF	TGTGCCAGCAGTTACTTGGGTTGGAACGAGCAGTACTTC
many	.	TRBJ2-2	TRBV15	CATSSSGELFF	TGTGCCACCAGCAGTTCCGGGGAGCTGTTTTTT
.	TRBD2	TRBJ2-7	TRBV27	CASRRTSGYSYEQYF	TGTGCCAGCAGACGGACTAGCGGGTACTCCTACGAGCAGTACTTC
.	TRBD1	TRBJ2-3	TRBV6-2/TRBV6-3	CASGYRGPTDTQYF	TGTGCCAGCGGCTACAGGGGGCCCACAGATACGCAGTATTTT
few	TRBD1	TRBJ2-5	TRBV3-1	CASSQRTGRETQYF	TGTGCCAGCAGCCAGCGGACAGGTCGAGAGACCCAGTACTTC
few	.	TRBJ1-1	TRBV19	CASNPDRWDGGNTEAFF	TGTGCCAGTAACCCCGACAGGTGGGACGGGGGGAACACTGAAGCTTTCTTT
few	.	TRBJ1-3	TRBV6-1	CASSGIISGNTIYF	TGTGCCAGCAGTGGGATCATCTCTGGAAACACCATATATTTT
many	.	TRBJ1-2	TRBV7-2	CASSFWTVYGYTF	TGTGCCAGCAGCTTTTGGACGGTCTATGGCTACACCTTC
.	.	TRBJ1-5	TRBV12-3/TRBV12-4	CASSLNNPPQHF	TGTGCCAGCAGTTTAAACAATCCGCCCCAGCATTTT
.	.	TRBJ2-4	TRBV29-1	CSVGSLGNIQYF	TGCAGCGTTGGGAGTCTTGGGAACATTCAGTACTTC
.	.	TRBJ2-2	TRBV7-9	CAPNTGELFF	TGTGCCCCTAACACCGGGGAGCTGTTTTTT
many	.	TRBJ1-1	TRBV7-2	CASSLRAGIAFF	TGTGCCAGCAGCCTACGGGCGGGGATCGCTTTCTTT
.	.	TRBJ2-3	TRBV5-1	CASSWSTDTQYF	TGCGCCAGCAGCTGGAGCACAGATACGCAGTATTTT